Listed below are T cell receptor beta chains from one sample, sequenced in a study of post-analysis software for immune sequencing data. MiXCR, run by TCRdb on the PCR reads, gives a single entry per CDR3 protein. The sample shows about 460,000 distinct CDR3 sequences, roughly 46% of them seen only once. Specimen: blood. The receptors come from a girl between 10 and 17 years old with multiple sclerosis. Both conserved end residues are part of each CDR3. A D gene is named only where the DNA matches it firmly. Size is omitted from some rows. Given values are once, few, many or a class for expanded clones.

V gene	clone size	J gene	D gene	CDR3 DNA	CDR3 protein
TRBV27	.	TRBJ2-7	.	TGTGCCAGCAGTTTTAGGTCAGAGCTCGACGAGCAGTACTTC	CASSFRSELDEQYF
TRBV7-3	few	TRBJ2-1	.	TGTGCCAGCAGCTTATCCCCCGGGTCTTTTTACAATGAGCAGTTCTTC	CASSLSPGSFYNEQFF
TRBV29-1	few	TRBJ2-3	.	TGCAGCGTTGCCCCCAGACAGACAGATACGCAGTATTTT	CSVAPRQTDTQYF
TRBV24-1	few	TRBJ2-1	TRBD2	TGTGCCACCAGTGATTTGTCGGTAGCGGGAGTGATAAATGAGCAGTTCTTC	CATSDLSVAGVINEQFF
TRBV18	few	TRBJ2-5	.	TGTGCTAGCTCACCGAGTGCGAAAGAGACCCAGTACTTC	CASSPSAKETQYF
TRBV6-6	.	TRBJ1-1	.	TGTGCCAGCAGTTACAACGGACAGAACACTGAAGCTTTCTTT	CASSYNGQNTEAFF
TRBV5-1	.	TRBJ2-1	.	TGCGCCAGCAGCATACGGGACGGTTTGGATGAGCAGTTCTTC	CASSIRDGLDEQFF
TRBV29-1	.	TRBJ1-1	.	TGCAGCGCCCCTCGCTTTCCAGGGTCCCCTGAAGCTTTCTTT	CSAPRFPGSPEAFF
TRBV5-1	.	TRBJ1-2	.	TGCGCCAGCAGCTTGGAGGACAGCTCCCTTGGCTACACCTTC	CASSLEDSSLGYTF
TRBV5-1	.	TRBJ2-7	.	TGCGCCAGCAGCGCGCGCAGGGCAAGAAGAGAGTCCTACGAGCAGTACTTC	CASSARRARRESYEQYF
TRBV10-3	few	TRBJ2-3	.	TGTGCCGCACGATTAGGAGGACTCACAGATACGCAGTATTTT	CAARLGGLTDTQYF
TRBV12-3/TRBV12-4	once	TRBJ2-7	.	TGTGCCAGCAGGCGAAGGGTTGAATACGAGCAGTACTTC	CASRRRVEYEQYF
TRBV7-9	.	TRBJ2-1	TRBD1	TGTGCCAGCAGCATCAAGGGGGCGCCGGGGTTCAATGAGCAGTTCTTC	CASSIKGAPGFNEQFF
TRBV27	few	TRBJ2-1	.	TGTGCCAGCAGTTTGGACTCCGACCATTACAATGAGCAGTTCTTC	CASSLDSDHYNEQFF
TRBV7-9	once	TRBJ1-5	.	TGTGCCAGCGGGTCAGGGTTAGATCAGCCCCAGCATTTT	CASGSGLDQPQHF
TRBV28	.	TRBJ1-6	TRBD1	TGTGCCAGCGGACAGGGGAATTCACCCCTCCACTTT	CASGQGNSPLHF
TRBV12-3/TRBV12-4	few	TRBJ2-7	TRBD2	TGTGCCAGCAGGTTGCAGCGGGAGGCATTCGAGCAGTACTTC	CASRLQREAFEQYF
TRBV18	.	TRBJ2-7	TRBD2	TGTGCCAGCTCACCGACCGGGGCGGGAGTTGCCTACGAGCAGTACTTC	CASSPTGAGVAYEQYF
TRBV20-1	.	TRBJ2-1	.	TGCAGTGCTAGAGGTCACAATGAGCAGTTCTTC	CSARGHNEQFF
TRBV7-9	.	TRBJ2-7	TRBD1	TGTGCCAGCAGCAACGGGACAGACTCCTACGAGCAGTACTTC	CASSNGTDSYEQYF
TRBV7-6	.	TRBJ2-5	TRBD2	TGTGCCAGCAGCTTAGAGGTCGGCGGGAGTACTGGGAGGGAGCAGTACTTC	CASSLEVGGSTGREQYF
TRBV21-1	.	TRBJ2-2	.	TGTGCCAGCAGCGAAACCCTAGTGAAGGGAGGGACGAACACCGGGGAGCTGTTTTTT	CASSETLVKGGTNTGELFF
TRBV7-2	.	TRBJ2-7	TRBD2	TGTGCCAGCACCATACTAAGCGGGAGAGGGTACGAGCAGTACTTC	CASTILSGRGYEQYF
TRBV7-8	few	TRBJ2-7	TRBD1	TGTGCCAGCAGCATAATACCGGGACAGGGATACGAGCAGTACTTC	CASSIIPGQGYEQYF
TRBV6-5	many	TRBJ2-6	TRBD1	TGTGCCAGCACCGGGACAGGGGAAAACTCTGGGGCCAACGTCCTGACTTTC	CASTGTGENSGANVLTF
TRBV25-1	.	TRBJ2-3	TRBD2	TGTGCCAGCAGCATCCGGGACGGAGTTCTAGCGGGAGGGACAGATACGCAGTATTTT	CASSIRDGVLAGGTDTQYF